A single sample is the source of the 10 T cell receptor beta chains below, sequenced in a study of identical twins. TCRdb re-called the 5' RACE reads through MiXCR, storing one row per CDR3 protein. The sample contains around 670,000 distinct CDR3 sequences, approximately 6% of which appear only once. Sequencing used naive T cells sorted from blood. The receptors shown here come from a man younger than 35 in good health.

This clonotype was counted many times. This chain joins TRBV20-1 and TRBJ2-1; TRBD2 matches 7 bases. Trimming cost V 5 bases and J 2 bases; bases outside gene matches: 9. Germline assignment: CDR1 DFQATT and CDR2 SNEGSKA (reference sequence). This CDR3 comprises 15 residues. The CDR3 nucleotides are TGCAGTGCTTCCCGTCTAGCGGAGACCTACAATGAGCAGTTCTTC. Translated: CSASRLAETYNEQFF.

Many counts were recorded for this clonotype. This chain links TRBV28 with TRBJ2-3, with D uncertain. Germline values: CDR1 MDHEN, CDR2 SYDVKM. CDR3 length equals 15 residues. V was shortened by 2 bases and J by 2 bases, with 11 bases between the two germline ends. In DNA form, the CDR3 reads TGTGCCAGCAGTTTACTAGTGGGGATCACAGATACGCAGTATTTT. Translation gives CASSLLVGITDTQYF.

This clonotype was counted at least ten times. This sequence joins TRBV20-1 and TRBJ1-2, with unresolved D. CDR3 length equals 15 residues. V dropped 2 bases and J dropped 4 bases, with 17 bases sitting between them. Germline V CDR1 and CDR2: DFQATT, SNEGSKA (reference sequence). The CDR3, as DNA: TGCAGTGCTAGAATGACTCCTTCGCCACTCTATGGCTACACCTTC. Translated, it gives CSARMTPSPLYGYTF.

Ten or more counts support this clonotype. The V call is TRBV7-9, the J call TRBJ1-1, with unresolved D. Germline CDR1 SEHNR, CDR2 FQNEAQ (reference sequence). The CDR3 sequence is 11 residues long. Trimming stripped 8 bases from V and 11 bases from J, with 15 bases between. The CDR3 DNA reads as TGTGCCAGCGATCCCCCGCAGGACGCTTTCTTT. Its protein is CASDPPQDAFF. Full variable domain (remainder filled in from reference TRBV7-9 and TRBJ1-1): DTGVSQNPRHKITKRGQNVTFRCDPISEHNRLYWYRQTLGQGPEFLTYFQNEAQLEKSRLLSDRFSAERPKGSFSTLEIQRTEQGDSAMYLCASDPPQDAFFGQGTRLTVV.

Ten or more counts support this clonotype. CDR3 sequence: CASRQREASTDTQYF. CDR3 nucleotide sequence: TGTGCCAGCAGACAGCGGGAGGCTAGCACAGATACGCAGTATTTT. The rearrangement joins TRBV12-3 or TRBV12-4 to TRBJ2-3; 9 bases map to TRBD2. J gave up 0 bases and V 6 bases, and 4 bases lay outside the gene matches. The CDR3 runs to 15 residues.

This clonotype occurred many times. CDR3 loop: CASSLGRAENEQYV. In nucleotides, the CDR3 is TGTGCCAGCAGCTTAGGTCGGGCCGAAAACGAGCAGTACGTC. This chain connects TRBV7-2 to TRBJ2-7; D is undetermined. Germline values: CDR1 SGHTA, CDR2 FQGNSA. This CDR3 has 14 residues. V shed 1 base and J shed 5 bases, with 12 bases lying between them.

This clonotype was found many times. V usage is TRBV5-1 and J usage is TRBJ2-1; the match to TRBD2 covers 7 bases. In germline, CDR1 is SGHRS, CDR2 YFSETQ. V was pared by 4 bases and J by 5 bases, with 9 bases of the junction left unmatched. The length of the CDR3 is 15 residues. The CDR3 DNA sequence: TGCGCCAGCAGCCAAACACTAGCGCGGCACAATGAGCAGTTCTTC. This sequence encodes CASSQTLARHNEQFF. Full variable domain (remainder filled in from reference TRBV5-1 and TRBJ2-1): KAGVTQTPRYLIKTRGQQVTLSCSPISGHRSVSWYQQTPGQGLQFLFEYFSETQRNKGNFPGRFSGRQFSNSRSEMNVSTLELGDSALYLCASSQTLARHNEQFFGPGTRLTVL.

This clonotype has a count of ten or more. The rearrangement links TRBV5-1 to TRBJ2-1; TRBD1 matches 9 bases. The V and J ends lost 6 bases and 8 bases, in that order; junction bases with no gene match: 9. This CDR3 is 14 amino acids long. Germline V CDR1 and CDR2: SGHRS, YFSETQ. The CDR3 protein is CASTSGTGLDEQFF. The CDR3 bases are TGCGCCAGCACCTCCGGGACAGGGTTGGATGAGCAGTTCTTC.

This clonotype was observed a handful of times. The chain employs TRBV5-1 and TRBJ2-6; no firm D call. The V gene lost 1 base and the J gene lost 0 bases, with 11 bases spanning the gap. The CDR3 extends over 17 amino acids. Germline values: CDR1 SGHRS, CDR2 YFSETQ. The CDR3 here is CASSLRLLDSGANVLTF. The CDR3 DNA is TGCGCCAGCAGCTTGCGGCTTCTCGACTCTGGGGCCAACGTCCTGACTTTC.

This clonotype was seen many times. This sequence joins TRBV12-3 or TRBV12-4 and TRBJ2-1, with TRBD2 matching over 7 bases. Germline trimming cut 3 bases from V and 10 bases from J; bases unmatched to any gene: 9. CDR3 size: 14 residues. For the CDR3, the DNA is TGTGCCAGCAGTTTCCAGCGGGATAGGTGGGAGCAGTTCTTC. It codes for CASSFQRDRWEQFF.